The next 6 T cell receptor beta chains were all read from a single sample in a study of cytomegalovirus exposure and HLA in healthy donors. In the PCR, 60 Vbeta and 13 Jbeta primers were used. Clones were read by immunoSEQ multiplex PCR, and TCRdb kept only the in-frame ones, dropping some. Of approximately 160,000 clones listed, over 75% are singletons. Sequenced material: PBMCs. These receptors were obtained from a human donor in good health.

This clone was seen just once. The chain has TRBV7-9 and TRBJ1-1, with TRBD1 identical over 8 bases. The CDR3 contains 17 residues. CDR1 and CDR2 from the germline V gene are SEHNR and FQNEAQ (reference sequence). After removal of 0 bases from V and 1 base from J, the junction contained 7 bases not matched to a gene. The CDR3 spells CASSLAGQGRWNTEAFF. CDR3 DNA sequence: TGTGCCAGCAGCTTAGCCGGACAGGGAAGATGGAACACTGAAGCTTTCTTT.

V gene TRBV6-5 combines with J gene TRBJ2-1; D unresolved. Germline V gene lookup returns CDR1 MNHEY and CDR2 SVGAGI. V lost 6 bases and J 8 bases, leaving 17 bases between the germline ends. This CDR3 has 14 amino acids. In DNA, the CDR3 is TGTGCCAGCAGCCCCCGTGGCAATTTCCATGAGCAGTTCTTC. It translates to CASSPRGNFHEQFF.

V gene TRBV11-2 combines with J gene TRBJ2-7; 10 nucleotides match TRBD1. Per the germline V gene, CDR1 is SGHAT and CDR2 is FQNNGV. Losses at the gene ends were 2 bases for V and 4 bases for J; bases not matched to a gene: 5. This CDR3 is 15 amino acids long. CDR3 protein: CASSLWDRGEYEQYF. Written as DNA, the CDR3 is TGTGCCAGCAGCTTATGGGACAGGGGAGAATACGAGCAGTACTTC.

The chain links TRBV27 to TRBJ1-2; TRBD1 matches at 7 bases. Trimming at V came to 6 bases and at J to 5 bases, leaving 9 bases not matched to a gene. Germline V lookup: CDR1 MNHEY, CDR2 SMNVEV (reference sequence). The CDR3 runs 14 residues. Here the CDR3 DNA reads TGTGCCAGCAGACTCATGGGACAGTTTTATGGCTACACCTTC. Its translation is CASRLMGQFYGYTF.

V is TRBV5-4 and J is TRBJ2-7, with D unclear. Per germline, CDR1 SGHNT and CDR2 YYREEE (reference sequence). V was clipped by 0 bases and J by 3 bases, with 7 bases between them. The CDR3 is 13 amino acids. The CDR3 region has the DNA TGTGCCAGCAGCTTGGACCCCTACTACGAGCAGTACTTC. Translation gives CASSLDPYYEQYF.

The chain combines TRBV7-2 with TRBJ1-1; 7 nucleotides match TRBD1. The V segment lost 5 bases and the J segment 4 bases; nucleotides outside the gene matches: 10. Germline CDR1 SGHTA, CDR2 FQGNSA. The CDR3 is 15 amino acids. CDR3 protein: CASSRKTGSATEAFF. The CDR3 DNA is TGTGCCAGCAGCAGAAAGACAGGGTCGGCCACTGAAGCTTTCTTT.